This record covers a single T cell receptor beta chain. Those who participated ranged in age from roughly 18 to 89 years and resided in about two dozen US areas. Cohorts were determined from participant-reported clinical history. V lost 0 bases and J lost 2, with 10 bases in between. Per germline, CDR1 ENHRY and CDR2 SYGVKD. The CDR3 length is 15 residues. The data originate from a study of blood T cell repertoires in COVID-19. Original processing methods: From reference gene primer amplification, estimates of nucleated cell counts were derived. Profiled with immunoSEQ multiplex PCR; TCRdb holds only in-frame clones, not every one. For V, J and clone size, that table is used; D and trimming come from the DNA. The table has 490,000 or so clones, more than 85% seen once; the top ten hold around 7.9%.

The specimen sequenced was PBMCs or T cells enriched from blood (not recorded which). The gene calls are TRBV10-3 and TRBJ1-2; D is undetermined. The TCR was taken from a woman in her sixties who had recovered from COVID-19. The CDR3 sequence: CAISESRGGNYGYTF. The CDR3 bases are TGTGCCATCAGTGAGTCACGGGGTGGGAACTATGGCTACACCTTC.